The 21 T cell receptor beta chains below all came from one sample that was sequenced in a study of T cell repertoires in cytomegalovirus infection (dated by TCRdb to the late 2010s). For sequencing, an Illumina HiSeq 1500 was employed. TCRdb's own reprocessing of the public reads used fastp at Q25 and MiXCR and kept productive beta chains. Rows with a matching CDR3 protein are joined into one entry that keeps the most common DNA and genes. The sample table holds fewer than 850,000 distinct CDR3 sequences, of which almost 30% were seen once. The ten largest account for about an eighth of the sample. The antigens of these receptors remain unknown. The meaning of the sample's treatment or condition label: in vitro stimulation with specific CMV peptide epitopes to enrich CMV-specific T cells. Sequencing was performed on cultured CD8+ T cells from PBMCs, taken from culture after CMV antigen stimulation. These receptors were taken from a human donor in good health (CMV status not recorded). Some clones in this sample may be carry-over from other donors' samples.

The V call is TRBV6-6, the J call TRBJ2-5; the D gene is possibly TRBD1 (5 bases). Germline assignment: CDR1 MNHNY and CDR2 SVGAGI (reference sequence). The CDR3 loop spans 14 amino acids. The germline V and J ends were trimmed by 1 base and 0 bases, with 6 bases remaining between them. DNA for the CDR3: TGTGCCAGCAGTTACTTGGACAACCAAGAGACCCAGTACTTC. Translation gives CASSYLDNQETQYF.

The chain joins TRBV11-2 to TRBJ2-6, with a possible D match to TRBD1 (5 bases). V was trimmed by 1 base and J by 14 bases, leaving 15 bases between them. Germline CDR1 is SGHAT and CDR2 is FQNNGV. This CDR3 region has 14 residues. CDR3 sequence reads: CASSLADRGKLLTF. The CDR3 nucleotides are TGTGCCAGCAGCTTAGCCGACAGAGGAAAGCTCCTGACTTTC.

In this sample, this clonotype turned up a few times. This chain joins TRBV20-1 and TRBJ2-5; 9 positions agree with TRBD2. This CDR3 has 15 amino acids. Per the germline V gene, CDR1 is DFQATT and CDR2 is SNEGSKA (reference sequence). V lost 3 bases and J lost 2; bases outside the gene matches: 7. The CDR3 reads CSASSLAGRQETQYF. CDR3 nucleotide sequence: TGCAGTGCTAGTAGCCTAGCGGGGCGACAAGAGACCCAGTACTTC.

The gene calls are TRBV10-3 and TRBJ2-1, with 12 bases identical to TRBD1. Germline trimming cut 4 bases from V and 7 bases from J; bases unmatched to any gene: 5. The germline CDR1 and CDR2 sequences are ENHRY and SYGVKD. The CDR3 consists of 15 residues. The CDR3, as DNA: TGTGCCATCAGTGTCCGGGACAGGGGGCGTAATGAGCAGTTCTTC. This sequence encodes CAISVRDRGRNEQFF.

This clonotype occurred many times. CDR3 sequence: CASSLGMTGGAGNEQYF. CDR3 nucleotide sequence: TGTGCCAGCAGCTTGGGTATGACAGGGGGCGCAGGAAACGAGCAGTACTTC. This chain links TRBV7-6 with TRBJ2-7; TRBD1 agrees at 10 bases. The CDR3 contains 17 residues. J was trimmed by 5 bases and V by 3 bases; bases with no gene match: 13. The germline V gene encodes CDR1 SGHVS and CDR2 FNYEAQ. The full variable domain, its missing parts supplied by reference TRBV7-6 and TRBJ2-7, is GAGVSQSPRYKVTKRGQDVALRCDPISGHVSLYWYRQALGQGPEFLTYFNYEAQQDKSGLPNDRFSAERPEGSISTLTIQRTEQRDSAMYRCASSLGMTGGAGNEQYFGPGTRLTVT.

This clonotype was observed many times. This rearrangement joins TRBV7-2 to TRBJ2-1; D is unresolved. The germline CDR1 and CDR2 sequences are SGHTA and FQGNSA. Trimming removed 1 base at V and 5 bases at J, with 6 bases between. This CDR3 has 13 residues. CDR3: CASSLGGHNEQFF. The CDR3 nucleotides read TGTGCCAGCAGCTTAGGCGGCCACAATGAGCAGTTCTTC.

CDR3 sequence reads: CASSSTPLAGGSYEQYF. The CDR3 DNA reads TGTGCCAGCAGCTCCACCCCCTTGGCGGGGGGATCTTACGAGCAGTACTTC. The chain couples TRBV7-9 to TRBJ2-7; 8 nucleotides line up with TRBD2. There are 17 residues in the CDR3. V shed 4 bases, J shed 4 bases, and the junction held 15 bases outside the gene matches. Germline assignment: CDR1 SEHNR and CDR2 FQNEAQ (reference sequence).

The table lists this clonotype with a few counts. The genes are TRBV5-1 and TRBJ2-4, with 7 bases aligning to TRBD1. Germline assignment: CDR1 SGHRS and CDR2 YFSETQ. This CDR3 contains 14 residues. With V trimmed by 0 bases and J by 8 bases, 5 bases remained unmatched. This CDR3 is CASSLGQGEDIQYF. In DNA, the CDR3 is TGCGCCAGCAGCTTGGGACAGGGCGAGGACATTCAGTACTTC.

J is TRBJ2-7 and V is TRBV15; 7 nucleotides line up with TRBD1. This CDR3 contains 13 residues. J lost 5 bases, V lost 8 bases, and 9 bases had no gene match. CDR1 and CDR2 from the germline V gene are LNHNV and YYDKDF (reference sequence). DNA for the CDR3: TGTGCCACCTCGACAGGGTCTCTACACGAGCAGTACGTC. The encoded protein is CATSTGSLHEQYV.

The chain couples TRBV29-1 to TRBJ2-3; 9 bases match TRBD2. This CDR3 has 15 amino acids. The ends lost 3 bases at V and 2 bases at J; junction bases unmatched: 6. Per the germline V gene, CDR1 is SQVTM and CDR2 is ANQGSEA. The CDR3 coding sequence is TGCAGCGTTGACGCGAGCGGGGGGAACACAGATACGCAGTATTTT. Amino acid sequence: CSVDASGGNTDTQYF.

The sample holds a few counts of this clonotype. The V and J genes are TRBV2 and TRBJ2-1; 7 positions match TRBD2. V lost 4 bases and J lost 3; bases outside the gene matches: 3. Germline assignment: CDR1 SNHLY and CDR2 FYNNEI. CDR3 length equals 14 residues. The CDR3 reads CASSGEGLYNEQFF. CDR3 DNA: TGTGCCAGCAGTGGGGAGGGGCTCTACAATGAGCAGTTCTTC.

The rearrangement uses TRBV19 and TRBJ2-7, with a tentative D call TRBD2 (6 bases). V lost 7 bases and J 3 bases, leaving 22 bases between the germline ends. The CDR3 totals 16 residues. Germline-derived CDR1 and CDR2 are LNHDA and SQIVND (reference sequence). In DNA, the CDR3 is TGTGCCAGTACACCAAGGAGGGCCGAGAGGGGCTACGAGCAGTACTTC. Translating gives CASTPRRAERGYEQYF.

This clonotype appeared a few times. The chain carries TRBV15 and TRBJ2-6, with 7 positions matching TRBD2. In germline, CDR1 is LNHNV, CDR2 YYDKDF (reference sequence). V lost 6 bases to trimming and J lost 0 bases; unmatched junction nucleotides: 8. CDR3 length: 17 residues. This CDR3 reads CATRLLRLASGANVLTF. For the CDR3, the DNA is TGTGCCACCAGGTTATTAAGACTAGCCTCTGGGGCCAACGTCCTGACTTTC.

This clonotype came up many times. The chain carries TRBV19 and TRBJ2-7; possibly TRBD2 for D (6 bases). Trimming took off 5 bases at V and 1 base at J, with 21 bases between the two ends. Germline V gives CDR1 LNHDA, CDR2 SQIVND (reference sequence). This CDR3 is built from 17 residues. CDR3 DNA sequence: TGTGCCAGTAGTTCGCTCGTGGGGGGACGGGGATCCTACGAGCAGTACTTC. Protein: CASSSLVGGRGSYEQYF. Based on the CDR3 plus reference TRBV19 and TRBJ2-7, the full variable domain is DGGITQSPKYLFRKEGQNVTLSCEQNLNHDAMYWYRQDPGQGLRLIYYSQIVNDFQKGDIAEGYSVSREKKESFPLTVTSAQKNPTAFYLCASSSLVGGRGSYEQYFGPGTRLTVT.

The rearrangement uses TRBV6-5 and TRBJ2-1; D may be TRBD1 or TRBD2 (5 bases each). Trimming took 4 bases from V and 4 from J, leaving 23 bases between them. The CDR3 has 18 amino acids. Germline loops: CDR1 MNHEY, CDR2 SVGAGI. The DNA of the CDR3 is TGTGCCAGCAGTTTGCATACAGAGGGGAGATCGAGGTACAATGAGCAGTTCTTC. Its translation: CASSLHTEGRSRYNEQFF.

CDR3: CASSLGRAPYEQYV. As DNA, the CDR3 is TGTGCCAGCAGCTTAGGCAGGGCCCCCTACGAGCAGTACGTC. The V gene is TRBV7-9, the J gene TRBJ2-7, with D maybe TRBD1 (5 bases). The V gene lost 1 base and the J gene lost 2 bases, with 9 bases spanning the gap. The CDR3 is made up of 14 amino acids. CDR1 and CDR2 from the germline V gene are SEHNR and FQNEAQ (reference sequence).

Only one count was recorded for this clonotype. This sequence joins TRBV19 and TRBJ2-2; D could derive from TRBD1 or TRBD2 (5 bases each). The germline V gene has CDR1 LNHDA and CDR2 SQIVND (reference sequence). The V end was cut by 3 bases, the J end by 0 bases, with 8 bases between. The length of the CDR3 is 15 residues. Written as DNA, the CDR3 is TGTGCCAGTAGTATTGGGACCGCGAACACCGGGGAGCTGTTTTTT. Translation gives CASSIGTANTGELFF.

This rearrangement joins TRBV20-1 to TRBJ1-4; 7 nucleotides align to TRBD1. Trimming at V came to 6 bases and at J to 11 bases, leaving 27 bases not matched to a gene. There are 18 residues in the CDR3. Germline CDR1 DFQATT, CDR2 SNEGSKA (reference sequence). CDR3 residues: CSAPTSGTASLGKFKLFF. DNA of the CDR3: TGCAGTGCCCCAACTTCCGGGACAGCTTCGTTGGGGAAATTTAAACTGTTTTTT.

This clonotype was picked up a small number of times. CDR3 loop: CASSLAPRVYGYTF. The CDR3 coding sequence is TGTGCCAGCAGCCTGGCCCCTCGGGTCTATGGCTACACCTTC. V usage is TRBV7-9 and J usage is TRBJ1-2; D call uncertain. The CDR3 is made up of 14 amino acids. Germline values: CDR1 SEHNR, CDR2 FQNEAQ (reference sequence). The V gene lost 5 bases and the J gene lost 4 bases, with 14 bases spanning the gap.

The chain combines TRBV19 with TRBJ1-1; 7 positions match TRBD1. The CDR3 loop spans 14 amino acids. CDR1 LNHDA and CDR2 SQIVND come from the germline V gene (reference sequence). Trimming took 11 bases from V and 0 from J; bases not matched to a gene: 9. CDR3 residues: CASTTGRMNTEAFF. The CDR3 DNA sequence: TGTGCCTCAACGACAGGGCGGATGAACACTGAAGCTTTCTTT.

This clonotype has only a few counts. The CDR3 protein is CASSYSRVRLEPEAFF. The DNA for the CDR3 is TGTGCCAGCAGTTACTCGAGAGTAAGGCTCGAGCCTGAAGCTTTCTTT. This chain joins TRBV6-2 or TRBV6-3 and TRBJ1-1; D unresolved. CDR3 length: 16 residues. Germline V gene sequence: CDR1 MNHEY, CDR2 SVGEGT. Trimming cost V 0 bases and J 6 bases, with 17 bases left between them.